The entry that follows covers one TCR beta chain sequence. The antigen remains undetermined. Tumor samples were taken before definitive surgery or chemotherapy. The repertoire was sequenced with immunoSEQ multiplex PCR; TCRdb's copy has only in-frame clones and lacks some. The table has around 27,000 clones, 84% seen once. These data come from a study of high-grade serous ovarian cancer treatment subgroups. Germline assignment: CDR1 MNHNY and CDR2 SVGAGI (reference sequence). This CDR3 has 16 residues. Deletions cut 6 bases from V and 4 bases from J, with 22 bases between. The study's findings and limits: These tumor repertoires lack spatial information from bulk sequencing.

This TCR was recovered from a human donor with high-grade serous ovarian cancer. Sequencing was done on a sample of tumor tissue. The chain links TRBV6-6 to TRBJ2-7; D is possibly TRBD2 (5 bases). For the CDR3, the DNA is TGTGCCAGCAGCCCTAACCAGGTTGGGAGCGATTACGAGCAGTACTTC. Its protein product is CASSPNQVGSDYEQYF.